This T cell receptor (beta chain) stems from a study of CD8 T cells in Susac syndrome. The CDR3 has 14 amino acids. CDR1 is MNHEY and CDR2 is SVGEGT in the germline V gene. V lost 5 bases and J lost 3; bases outside the gene matches: 5. From blood CD8+ and CD4+ T cells, TCR beta sequences were generated. After extraction with the RNeasy kit, about 0.45 to 1 ug of the RNA was reverse transcribed using random hexamers. The CDR3 of TCR beta was amplified by immunoSEQ multiplex PCR across 54 Vbeta and 13 Jbeta. MiXCR was run by TCRdb on the immunoSEQ multiplex PCR reads, yielding one entry per CDR3 protein. The sample holds about 71,000 distinct CDR3 sequences; nearly 96% are singletons and the top ten take around 0.11%.

The chain links TRBV6-2 or TRBV6-3 to TRBJ2-5; the match to TRBD1 covers 8 bases. Sample: CD4+ T cells from PBMCs. This TCR came from a human donor with multiple sclerosis. The CDR3 DNA reads TGTGCCAGCAGTCCACAGGGGGTTGAAGAGACCCAGTACTTC. Protein product: CASSPQGVEETQYF.